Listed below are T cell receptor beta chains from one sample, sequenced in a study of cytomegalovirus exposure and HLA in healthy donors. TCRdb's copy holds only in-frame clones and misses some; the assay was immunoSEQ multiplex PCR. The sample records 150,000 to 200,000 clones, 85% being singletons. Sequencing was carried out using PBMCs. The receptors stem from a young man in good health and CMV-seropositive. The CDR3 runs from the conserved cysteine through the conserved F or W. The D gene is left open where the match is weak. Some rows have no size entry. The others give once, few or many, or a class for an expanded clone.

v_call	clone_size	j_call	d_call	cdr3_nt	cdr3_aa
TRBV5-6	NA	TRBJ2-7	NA	TGTGCCAGCAGCAAAGGACAGAGTCCCTACGAGCAGTACTTC	CASSKGQSPYEQYF
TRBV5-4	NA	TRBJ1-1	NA	TGTGCCAGCAGCTCGGTGGAGCAGGGAGGGACTGAAGCTTTCTTT	CASSSVEQGGTEAFF
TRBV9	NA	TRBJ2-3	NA	TGTGCCAGCAGCCCCATGTCAGCGTCGAGCACAGATACGCAGTATTTT	CASSPMSASSTDTQYF
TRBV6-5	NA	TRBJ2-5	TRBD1	TGTGCCAGCAGCCGCGACAGGGGGCACCAAGAGACCCAGTACTTC	CASSRDRGHQETQYF
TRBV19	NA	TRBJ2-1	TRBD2	TGTGCCAGTAGGCCCCCGGCACTAGCGGGAGGATCTTACAATGAGCAGTTCTTC	CASRPPALAGGSYNEQFF
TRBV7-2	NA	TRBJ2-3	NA	TGTGCCAGCCCATCAAATTCTGCTTCCTCACAGGCAGATACGCAGTATTTT	CASPSNSASSQADTQYF
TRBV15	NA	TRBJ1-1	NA	TGTGCCACCAGCAGAGAAAGCGATATGAACACTGAAGCTTTCTTT	CATSRESDMNTEAFF
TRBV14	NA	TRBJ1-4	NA	TGTGCCAGCAGCCATTTCCGGGAAAAACTGTTTTTT	CASSHFREKLFF
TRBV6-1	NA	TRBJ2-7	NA	TGTGCCAGCAGGTACAGAGATCCCTACGAGCAGTACTTC	CASRYRDPYEQYF
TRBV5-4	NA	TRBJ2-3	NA	TGTGCCAGCAGCCCACCGGGATCTTTTGTTACGCAGTATTTT	CASSPPGSFVTQYF
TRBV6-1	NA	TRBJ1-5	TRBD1	TGTGCCAGCAGTTTACCCGGGACAGAGGCGCAGCCCCAGCATTTT	CASSLPGTEAQPQHF
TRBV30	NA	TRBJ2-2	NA	TGTGCCTGGAGCGTGGGGGGATCCACCGGGGAGCTGTTTTTT	CAWSVGGSTGELFF
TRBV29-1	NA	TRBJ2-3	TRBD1	TGCAGTGCATCTACCCAGGGGGCGAAAGATACGCAGTATTTT	CSASTQGAKDTQYF
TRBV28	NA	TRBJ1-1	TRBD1	TGTGCCAGCAGTTTCACCGACAGGGATGGAGCTTTCTTT	CASSFTDRDGAFF
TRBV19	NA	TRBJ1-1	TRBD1	TGTGCCAGTAGTAGAGACAGGGAGAACACTGAAGCTTTCTTT	CASSRDRENTEAFF
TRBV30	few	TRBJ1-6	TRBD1	TGTGCCTGGAGTGAGGGACAGGGGCGCTCACCCCTCCACTTT	CAWSEGQGRSPLHF
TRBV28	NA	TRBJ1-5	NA	TGTGCCAGCAGTATTGACAGCTATAGCAATCAGCCCCAGCATTTT	CASSIDSYSNQPQHF
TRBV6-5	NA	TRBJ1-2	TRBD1	TGTGCCAGCAGTTACCGAGGACAGGGGGCGGCTGGCTACACCTTC	CASSYRGQGAAGYTF
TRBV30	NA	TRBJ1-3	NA	TGTGCCTGGAGCGCCGGGGGGACCCCTGGAAACACCATATATTTT	CAWSAGGTPGNTIYF
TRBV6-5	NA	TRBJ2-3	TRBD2	TGTGCCAGCAGTTTTCTATATAGCGGGAGGACAGATACGCAGTATTTT	CASSFLYSGRTDTQYF
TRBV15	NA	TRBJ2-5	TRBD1	TGTGCCACCAGCACGAGGACAGGGCGGAACCAAGAGACCCAGTACTTC	CATSTRTGRNQETQYF
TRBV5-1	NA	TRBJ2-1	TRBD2	TGCGCCAGCAGCAGCCCTACTAGCGGGAGAGGGTATGAGCAGTTCTTC	CASSSPTSGRGYEQFF
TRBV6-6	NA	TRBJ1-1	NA	TGTGCCAGCAGTAACCCCGGGACTGAAGCTTTCTTT	CASSNPGTEAFF
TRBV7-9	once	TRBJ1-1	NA	TGTGCCAGCAGCCAAAAACAGGGTGAAGGGGCTGAAGCTTTCTTT	CASSQKQGEGAEAFF
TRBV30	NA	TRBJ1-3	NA	TGTGCCTGGAGTGTAGGGGGTGGAAACACCATATATTTT	CAWSVGGGNTIYF
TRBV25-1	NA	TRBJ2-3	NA	TGTGCCAGCAGTGCAAAGACAGCATTTAGCACAGATACGCAGTATTTT	CASSAKTAFSTDTQYF
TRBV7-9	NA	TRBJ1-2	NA	TGTGCCAGCAGCCCTCCGTCGGAGGCTAACTATGGCTACACCTTC	CASSPPSEANYGYTF
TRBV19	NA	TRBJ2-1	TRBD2	TGTGCCAGTAGTATAACACGGGGGGGCCTCGATGAGCAGTTCTTC	CASSITRGGLDEQFF
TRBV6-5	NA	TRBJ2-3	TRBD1	TGTGCCAGCAGTTGGGACAGGGGAAGCACAGATACGCAGTATTTT	CASSWDRGSTDTQYF
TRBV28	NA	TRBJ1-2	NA	TGTGCCAGCAGTTTAAGGCAGGGTGGAAATGGCTACACCTTC	CASSLRQGGNGYTF
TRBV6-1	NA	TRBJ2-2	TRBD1	TGTGCCAGCAGTGAATATAGGGGGCACACCGGGGAGCTGTTTTTT	CASSEYRGHTGELFF
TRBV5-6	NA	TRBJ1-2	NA	TGTGCCAGCAGCCCCGGGGGTGGCTACACCTTC	CASSPGGGYTF
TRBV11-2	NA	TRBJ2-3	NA	TGTGCCAGCAGCTTAGGCGGCGAGCGGCTCACAGATACGCAGTATTTT	CASSLGGERLTDTQYF
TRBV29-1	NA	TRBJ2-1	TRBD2	TGCAGCGTTGAAGATGGGGCACTAGCGGGGAATGAGCAGTTCTTC	CSVEDGALAGNEQFF
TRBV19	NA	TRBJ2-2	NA	TGTGCCAGTAGGGGACTTCCCGGGGAGCTGTTTTTT	CASRGLPGELFF
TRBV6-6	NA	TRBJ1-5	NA	TGTGCCAGCAGTTCCCCCGACAGTTCGGGGCCCCAGCATTTT	CASSSPDSSGPQHF
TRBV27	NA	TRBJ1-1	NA	TGTGCCACCAGAGACAGGCAGAACACTGAAGCTTTCTTT	CATRDRQNTEAFF
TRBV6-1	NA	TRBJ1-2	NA	TGTGCCAGCAGTGAAAGCCTTAACTATGGCTACACCTTC	CASSESLNYGYTF
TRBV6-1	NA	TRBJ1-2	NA	TGTGCCAGCAGTGAATGGGGATACGGGGAGGGCTACACCTTC	CASSEWGYGEGYTF
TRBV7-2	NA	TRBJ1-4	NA	TGTGCCAGCAGCTTCGCGACAGCTAATGAAAAACTGTTTTTT	CASSFATANEKLFF
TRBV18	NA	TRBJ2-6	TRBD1	TGTGCCAGCTCACCACCGGGACAGGGATCAGGGGCCAACGTCCTGACTTTC	CASSPPGQGSGANVLTF
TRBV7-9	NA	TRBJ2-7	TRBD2	TGTGCCAGCAGCTTGGGGACTAGCAGCTACGAGCAGTACTTC	CASSLGTSSYEQYF
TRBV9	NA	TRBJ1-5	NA	TGTGCCAGCAGCGTAGGGCCAGGCTCAAATCAGCCCCAGCATTTT	CASSVGPGSNQPQHF
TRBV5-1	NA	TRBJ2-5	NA	TGCGCCAGCAGCCAGCAAGAGACCCAGTACTTC	CASSQQETQYF
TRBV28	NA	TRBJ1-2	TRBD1	TGTGCCAGCAGCCAGGGGGACTATGGCTACACCTTC	CASSQGDYGYTF